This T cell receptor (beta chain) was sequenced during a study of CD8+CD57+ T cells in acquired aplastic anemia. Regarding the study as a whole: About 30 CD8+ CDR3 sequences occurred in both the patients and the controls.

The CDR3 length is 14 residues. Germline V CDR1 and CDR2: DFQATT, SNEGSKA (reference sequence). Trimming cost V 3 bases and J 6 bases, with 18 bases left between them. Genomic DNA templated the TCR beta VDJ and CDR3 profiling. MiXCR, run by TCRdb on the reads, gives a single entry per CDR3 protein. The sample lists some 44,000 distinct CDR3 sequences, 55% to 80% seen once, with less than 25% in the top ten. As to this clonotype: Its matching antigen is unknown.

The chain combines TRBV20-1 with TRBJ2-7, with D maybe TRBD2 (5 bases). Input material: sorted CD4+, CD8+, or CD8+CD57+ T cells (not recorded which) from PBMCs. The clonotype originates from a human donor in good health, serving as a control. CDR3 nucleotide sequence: TGCAGTGCTAGCCCTTATGGTCGCGGAGGCGAGCAGTACTTC. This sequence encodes CSASPYGRGGEQYF.